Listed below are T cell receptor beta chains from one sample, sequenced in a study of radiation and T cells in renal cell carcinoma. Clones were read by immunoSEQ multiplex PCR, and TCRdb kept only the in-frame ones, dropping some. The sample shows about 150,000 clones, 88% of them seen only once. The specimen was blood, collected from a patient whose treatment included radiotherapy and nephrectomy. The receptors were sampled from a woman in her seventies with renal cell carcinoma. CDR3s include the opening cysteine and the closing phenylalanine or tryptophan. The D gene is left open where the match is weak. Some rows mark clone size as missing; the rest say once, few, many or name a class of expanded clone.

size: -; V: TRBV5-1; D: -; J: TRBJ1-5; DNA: TGCGCCAGCAGGCTGGGTGACGATCAGCCCCAGCATTTT; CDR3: CASRLGDDQPQHF
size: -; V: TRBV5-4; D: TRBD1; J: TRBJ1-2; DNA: TGTGCCAGCAGCCCGGACAGGTCATACCGGGGCTATGGCTACACCTTC; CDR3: CASSPDRSYRGYGYTF
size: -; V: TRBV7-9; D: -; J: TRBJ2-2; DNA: TGTGCCAGCAGCTTAAAACAGGGATTGACCGGGGAGCTGTTTTTT; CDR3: CASSLKQGLTGELFF
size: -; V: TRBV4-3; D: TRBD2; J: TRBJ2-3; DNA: TGCGCCAGCAGCCAAGGAAGACTAGCGGGGGGTTTCGATACGCAGTATTTT; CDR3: CASSQGRLAGGFDTQYF
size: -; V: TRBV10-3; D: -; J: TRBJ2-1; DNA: TGTGCCATCAGTGCGGGCGCCGGTTCCTACAATGAGCAGTTCTTC; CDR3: CAISAGAGSYNEQFF
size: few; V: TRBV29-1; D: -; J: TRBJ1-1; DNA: TGCAGCGTTGTCAGACAGGAATCTGAAGCTTTCTTT; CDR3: CSVVRQESEAFF
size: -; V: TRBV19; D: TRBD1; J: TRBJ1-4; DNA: TGTGCCAGTAGTACCGGGACAGGGTCATTTAATGAAAAACTGTTTTTT; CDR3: CASSTGTGSFNEKLFF
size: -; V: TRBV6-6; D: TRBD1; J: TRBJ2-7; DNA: TGTGCCAGCAGTTCCCGGGACAGGGGCGAGCAGTACTTC; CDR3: CASSSRDRGEQYF
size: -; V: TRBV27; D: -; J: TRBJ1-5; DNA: TGTGCCAGCAGTCCCCACCAGGGCCCCAATCAGCCCCAGCATTTT; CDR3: CASSPHQGPNQPQHF
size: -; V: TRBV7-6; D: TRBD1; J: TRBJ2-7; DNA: TGTGCCAGCAGGGACAGGGGAAACGAGCAGTACTTC; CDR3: CASRDRGNEQYF
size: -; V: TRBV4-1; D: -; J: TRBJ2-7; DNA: TGCGCCAGCAGCCAAGTTTCCGAGCAGTACTTC; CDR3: CASSQVSEQYF
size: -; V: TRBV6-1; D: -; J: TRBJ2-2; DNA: TGTGCCAGCAGGACGATATTAAGGGGCGCCGGGGAGCTGTTTTTT; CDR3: CASRTILRGAGELFF
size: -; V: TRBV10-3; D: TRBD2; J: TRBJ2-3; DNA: TGTGCCATCAGTGAGTCGACTAGCGGGGGGGCCAAAGATACGCAGTATTTT; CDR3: CAISESTSGGAKDTQYF
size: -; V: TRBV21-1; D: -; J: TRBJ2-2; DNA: TGTGCCAGCAGCCTACGCACCGGGGAGCTGTTTTTT; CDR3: CASSLRTGELFF
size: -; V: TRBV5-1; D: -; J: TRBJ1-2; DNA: TGCGCCAGCAGCTTGGGAGACAGCTACTATGGCTACACCTTC; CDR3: CASSLGDSYYGYTF
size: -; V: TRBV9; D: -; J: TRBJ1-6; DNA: TGTGCCAGCAGCGGCCCCTTGGGGGATAATTCACCCCTCCACTTT; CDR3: CASSGPLGDNSPLHF
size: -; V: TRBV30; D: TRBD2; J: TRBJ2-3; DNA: TGTGCCTGGAGCGTAGCGGGGGCCGGGACAGATACGCAGTATTTT; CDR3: CAWSVAGAGTDTQYF
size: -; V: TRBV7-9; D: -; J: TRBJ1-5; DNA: TGTGCCAGCTCCACGGGAAGCCCGCCCCAGCATTTT; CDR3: CASSTGSPPQHF
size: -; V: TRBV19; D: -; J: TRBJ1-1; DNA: TGTGCCAGTAGTATGCCCGGGGCGAACACTGAAGCTTTCTTT; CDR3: CASSMPGANTEAFF
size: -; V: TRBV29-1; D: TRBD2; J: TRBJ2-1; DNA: TGCAGCGTTGACCCAGCGGGGGGCTACTACAATGAGCAGTTCTTC; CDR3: CSVDPAGGYYNEQFF
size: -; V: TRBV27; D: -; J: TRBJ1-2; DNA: TGTGCCAGCAGTAGAACGGGTTCTAACTATGGCTACACCTTC; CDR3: CASSRTGSNYGYTF
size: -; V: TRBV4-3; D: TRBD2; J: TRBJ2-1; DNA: TGCGCCAGCAGCCAAGAAGGGACTAGCGCCCTACCGGGAGTCTTC; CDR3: CASSQEGTSALPGVF
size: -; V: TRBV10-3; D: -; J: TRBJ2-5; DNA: TGTGCCATCAGTGAGTCTAACGTTGAAGAGACCCAGTACTTC; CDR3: CAISESNVEETQYF
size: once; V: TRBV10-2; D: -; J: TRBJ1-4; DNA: TGCGCCAGCAGTGATTATAGGGAACTTAATGAAAAACTGTTTTTT; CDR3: CASSDYRELNEKLFF
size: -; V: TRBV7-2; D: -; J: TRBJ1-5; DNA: TGTGCCAGCAGCTTAGAGACCGGGGCCGGTCAGCCCCAGCATTTT; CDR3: CASSLETGAGQPQHF
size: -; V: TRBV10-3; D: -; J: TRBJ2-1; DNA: TGTGCCATCAGTGAGTCTCGCCCGGACAATGAGCAGTTCTTC; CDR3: CAISESRPDNEQFF
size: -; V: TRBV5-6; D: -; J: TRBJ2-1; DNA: TGTGCCAGCAGCTTGGGCGGACCCAACTACAATGAGCAGTTCTTC; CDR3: CASSLGGPNYNEQFF
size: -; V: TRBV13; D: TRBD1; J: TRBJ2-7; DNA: TGTGCCAGCAGCTCCACGACAGGGGGCTGGTACGAGCAGTACTTC; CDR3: CASSSTTGGWYEQYF
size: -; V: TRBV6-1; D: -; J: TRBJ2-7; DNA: TGTGCCAGCAGTGAAATTTGGGCCTTCGAGCAGTACTTC; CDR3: CASSEIWAFEQYF